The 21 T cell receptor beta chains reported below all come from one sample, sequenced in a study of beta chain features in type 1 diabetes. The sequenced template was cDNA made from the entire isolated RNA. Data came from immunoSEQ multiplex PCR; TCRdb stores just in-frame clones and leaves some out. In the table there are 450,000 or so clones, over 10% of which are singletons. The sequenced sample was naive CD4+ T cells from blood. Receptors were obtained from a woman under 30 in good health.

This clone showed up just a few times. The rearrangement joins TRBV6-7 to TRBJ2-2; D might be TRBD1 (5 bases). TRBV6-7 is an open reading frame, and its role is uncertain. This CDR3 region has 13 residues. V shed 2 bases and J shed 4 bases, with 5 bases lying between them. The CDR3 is CASSYRGTGELFF. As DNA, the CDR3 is TGTGCCAGCAGTTACAGGGGCACCGGGGAGCTGTTTTTT.

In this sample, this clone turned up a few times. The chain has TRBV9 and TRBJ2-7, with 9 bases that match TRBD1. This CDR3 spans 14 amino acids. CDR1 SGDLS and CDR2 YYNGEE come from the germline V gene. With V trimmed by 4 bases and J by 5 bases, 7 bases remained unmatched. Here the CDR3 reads CASSTRRDRDEQYV. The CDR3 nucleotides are TGTGCCAGCAGCACCAGACGGGACAGGGACGAGCAGTACGTC.

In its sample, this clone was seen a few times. The CDR3 DNA is TGTGCCAGTAGTATAATCTCTGGGGCCAACGTCCTGACTTTC. This gives the protein CASSIISGANVLTF. The rearrangement joins TRBV19 to TRBJ2-6; no firm D call. Germline CDR1 and CDR2: LNHDA and SQIVND (reference sequence). V was clipped by 2 bases and J by 0 bases, with 2 bases between them. The CDR3 has 14 amino acids. Based on the CDR3 plus reference TRBV19 and TRBJ2-6, the full variable domain is DGGITQSPKYLFRKEGQNVTLSCEQNLNHDAMYWYRQDPGQGLRLIYYSQIVNDFQKGDIAEGYSVSREKKESFPLTVTSAQKNPTAFYLCASSIISGANVLTFGAGSRLTVL.

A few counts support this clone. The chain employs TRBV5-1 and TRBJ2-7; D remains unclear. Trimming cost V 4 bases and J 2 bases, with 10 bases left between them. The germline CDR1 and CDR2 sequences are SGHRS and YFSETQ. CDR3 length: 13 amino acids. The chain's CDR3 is CASSEVSAYEQYF. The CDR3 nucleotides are TGCGCCAGCAGCGAAGTCTCAGCCTACGAGCAGTACTTC.

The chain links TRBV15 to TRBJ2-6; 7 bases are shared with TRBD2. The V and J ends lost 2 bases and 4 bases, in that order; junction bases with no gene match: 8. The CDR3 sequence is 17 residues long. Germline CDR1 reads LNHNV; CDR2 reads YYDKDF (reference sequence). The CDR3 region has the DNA TGTGCCACCAGCAGATATGGGGGAGGGCCCGGGGCCAACGTCCTGACTTTC. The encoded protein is CATSRYGGGPGANVLTF.

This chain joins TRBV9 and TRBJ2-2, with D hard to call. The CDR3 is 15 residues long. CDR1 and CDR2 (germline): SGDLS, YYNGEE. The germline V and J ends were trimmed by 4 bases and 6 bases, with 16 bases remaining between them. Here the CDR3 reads CASSPLALRAGELFF. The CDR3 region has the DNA TGTGCCAGCAGCCCCCTGGCCCTAAGGGCCGGGGAGCTGTTTTTT. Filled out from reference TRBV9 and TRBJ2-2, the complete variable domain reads DSGVTQTPKHLITATGQRVTLRCSPRSGDLSVYWYQQSLDQGLQFLIQYYNGEERAKGNILERFSAQQFPDLHSELNLSSLELGDSALYFCASSPLALRAGELFFGEGSRLTVL.

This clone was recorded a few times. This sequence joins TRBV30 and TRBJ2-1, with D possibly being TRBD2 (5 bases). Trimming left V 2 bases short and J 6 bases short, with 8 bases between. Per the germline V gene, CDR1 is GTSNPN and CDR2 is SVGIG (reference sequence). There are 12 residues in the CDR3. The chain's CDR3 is CAWSPTSNEQFF. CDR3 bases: TGTGCCTGGAGTCCTACTAGCAATGAGCAGTTCTTC.

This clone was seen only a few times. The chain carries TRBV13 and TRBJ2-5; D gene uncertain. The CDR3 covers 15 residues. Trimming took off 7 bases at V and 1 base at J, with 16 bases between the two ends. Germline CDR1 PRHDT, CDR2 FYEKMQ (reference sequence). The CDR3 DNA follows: TGTGCCAGCAAAAGGGCCGGATACGGCCAAGAGACCCAGTACTTC. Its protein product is CASKRAGYGQETQYF.

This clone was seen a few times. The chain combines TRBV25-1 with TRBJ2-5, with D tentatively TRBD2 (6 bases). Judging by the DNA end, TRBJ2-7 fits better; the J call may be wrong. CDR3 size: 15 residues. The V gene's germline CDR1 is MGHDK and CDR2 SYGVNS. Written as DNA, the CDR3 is TGTGCCAGCAGTCCGATTGCGGGAAGCTCCTACGAGCAGTACTTC. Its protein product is CASSPIAGSSYEQYF.

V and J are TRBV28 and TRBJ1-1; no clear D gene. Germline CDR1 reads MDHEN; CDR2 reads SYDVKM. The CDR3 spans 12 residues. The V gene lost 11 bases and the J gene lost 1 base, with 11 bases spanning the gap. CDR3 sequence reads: CASCLRNTEAFF. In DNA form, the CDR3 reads TGTGCCTCATGCCTCCGGAACACTGAAGCTTTCTTT. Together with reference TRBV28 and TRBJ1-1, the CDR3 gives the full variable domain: DVKVTQSSRYLVKRTGEKVFLECVQDMDHENMFWYRQDPGLGLRLIYFSYDVKMKEKGDIPEGYSVSREKKERFSLILESASTNQTSMYLCASCLRNTEAFFGQGTRLTVV.

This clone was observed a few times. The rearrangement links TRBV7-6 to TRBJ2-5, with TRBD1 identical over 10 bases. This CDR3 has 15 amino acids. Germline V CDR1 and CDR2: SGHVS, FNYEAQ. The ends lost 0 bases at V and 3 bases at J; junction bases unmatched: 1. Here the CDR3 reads CASSLAGTGEETQYF. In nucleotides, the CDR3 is TGTGCCAGCAGCTTAGCTGGGACAGGGGAAGAGACCCAGTACTTC.

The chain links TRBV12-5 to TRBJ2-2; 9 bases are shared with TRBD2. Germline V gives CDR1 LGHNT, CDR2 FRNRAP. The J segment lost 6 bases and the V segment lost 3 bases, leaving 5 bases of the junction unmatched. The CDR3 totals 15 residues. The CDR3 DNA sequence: TGTGCTAGTGGTTTAGGGACTAGCTTGGCCGGGGAGCTGTTTTTT. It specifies CASGLGTSLAGELFF.

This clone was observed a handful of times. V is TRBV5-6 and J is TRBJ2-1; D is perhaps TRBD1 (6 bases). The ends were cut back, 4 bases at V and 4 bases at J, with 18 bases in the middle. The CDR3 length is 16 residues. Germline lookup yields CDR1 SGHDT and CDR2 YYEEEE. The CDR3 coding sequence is TGTGCCAGCAGCATAGAACAGGGCCGAACTTACAATGAGCAGTTCTTC. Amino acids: CASSIEQGRTYNEQFF.

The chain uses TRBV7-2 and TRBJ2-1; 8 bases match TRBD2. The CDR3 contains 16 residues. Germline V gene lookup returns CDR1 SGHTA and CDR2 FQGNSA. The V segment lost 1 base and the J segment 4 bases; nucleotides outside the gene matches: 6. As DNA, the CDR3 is TGTGCCAGCAGCTTAGACTCTAGCGGGTCGTACAATGAGCAGTTCTTC. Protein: CASSLDSSGSYNEQFF.

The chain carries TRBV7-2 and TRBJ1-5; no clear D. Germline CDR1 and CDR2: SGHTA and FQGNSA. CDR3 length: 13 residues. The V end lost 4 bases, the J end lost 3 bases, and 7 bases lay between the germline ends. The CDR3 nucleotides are TGTGCCAGCAGCTCTCAGTACAATCAGCCCCAGCATTTT. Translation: CASSSQYNQPQHF.

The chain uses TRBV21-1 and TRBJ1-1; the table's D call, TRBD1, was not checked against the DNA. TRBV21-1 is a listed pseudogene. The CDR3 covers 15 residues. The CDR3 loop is CASSPNRGQGTEAFF. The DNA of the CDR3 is TGTGCCAGCAGCCCCAACAGGGGACAGGGGACTGAAGCTTTCTTT.

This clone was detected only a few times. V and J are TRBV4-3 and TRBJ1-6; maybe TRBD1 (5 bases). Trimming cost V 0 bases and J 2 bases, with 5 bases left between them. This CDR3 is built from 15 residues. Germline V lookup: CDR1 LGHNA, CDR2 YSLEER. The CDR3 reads CASSQDRAYNSPLHF. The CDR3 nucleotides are TGCGCCAGCAGCCAAGACAGGGCCTATAATTCACCCCTCCACTTT.

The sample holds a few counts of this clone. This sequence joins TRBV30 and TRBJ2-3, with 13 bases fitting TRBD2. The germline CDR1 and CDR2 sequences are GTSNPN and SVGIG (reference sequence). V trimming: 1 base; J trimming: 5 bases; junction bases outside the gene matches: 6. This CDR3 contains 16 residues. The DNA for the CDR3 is TGTGCCTGGAGTGCAGGACTAGCGGGAGCGGGAGATACGCAGTATTTT. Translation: CAWSAGLAGAGDTQYF.

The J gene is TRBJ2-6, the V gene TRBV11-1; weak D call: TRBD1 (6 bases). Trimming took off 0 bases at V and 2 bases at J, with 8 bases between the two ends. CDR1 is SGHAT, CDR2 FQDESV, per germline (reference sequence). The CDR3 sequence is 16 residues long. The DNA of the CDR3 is TGTGCCAGCAGCTTAGCTTCAGGGGCTGGGGCCAACGTCCTGACTTTC. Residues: CASSLASGAGANVLTF.

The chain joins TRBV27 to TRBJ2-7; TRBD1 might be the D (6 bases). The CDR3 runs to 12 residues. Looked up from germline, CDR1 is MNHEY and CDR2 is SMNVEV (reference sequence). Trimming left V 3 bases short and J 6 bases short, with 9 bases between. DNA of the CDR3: TGTGCCAGCAGTTTGAGGGGGAGCGAGCAGTACTTC. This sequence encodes CASSLRGSEQYF.

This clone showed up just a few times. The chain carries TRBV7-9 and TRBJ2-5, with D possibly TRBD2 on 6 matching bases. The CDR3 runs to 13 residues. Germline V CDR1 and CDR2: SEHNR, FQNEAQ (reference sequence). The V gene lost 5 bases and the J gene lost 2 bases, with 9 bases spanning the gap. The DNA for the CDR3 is TGTGCCAGCAGCCACGGGAGACAAGAGACCCAGTACTTC. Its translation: CASSHGRQETQYF.